This T cell receptor beta chain was obtained from a study of identical twins. Study-wide results and limits: Potential partial confounding of zero-insertion analyses by invariant MAIT and iNKT cells was noted.

There were only healthy Caucasians among the donors. This clonotype turned up a few times. Its antigen remains unidentified. The germline CDR1 and CDR2 sequences are SEHNR and FQNEAQ (reference sequence). V shed 6 bases and J shed 9 bases, with 18 bases lying between them. The CDR3 runs 14 residues. TCRdb re-called the 5' RACE reads through MiXCR, storing one row per CDR3 protein. The data show more than 600,000 distinct CDR3 sequences, with about 20% seen just once and around 13% held by the top ten. This sample also appeared in a second study, on T cells expressing NK-cell markers.

J is TRBJ1-3 and V is TRBV7-9; D is unclear. The sample consisted of PBMCs. This sequence was found in a woman under 30 in good health. CDR3 sequence reads: CASSSDSSHATIYF. In DNA form, the CDR3 reads TGTGCCAGCAGTTCGGACTCATCACATGCCACCATATATTTT.